This entry is about one T cell receptor beta chain. UMIs were included in TCR beta cDNA generated by 5'RACE template switching. No DNA is given; TCRdb re-called the 5' RACE reads and lists each CDR3 protein once. The sample holds under 500,000 distinct CDR3 sequences. This CDR3 has 12 amino acids. Germline V gene sequence: CDR1 SGHRS, CDR2 YFSETQ. The record originates from a study of T cells expressing NK-cell markers. Study-level information: Each TCR beta repertoire originated in sorted T cells that were CD3+CD56+NKG2C+, CD3+CD56+NKG2C- or CD3+CD56-NKG2C+.

This sequence joins TRBV5-1 and TRBJ2-5; TCRdb's D call, TRBD1, is unchecked because there is no DNA. The sequence was obtained from a woman aged 18-70 years in good health. The sample consisted of blood T cells: a sorted CD56 or NKG2C T cell subset, CD4+ or CD8+ T cells, or bulk PBMC T cells (not recorded which). The CDR3 sequence is CASGQGKETQYF.